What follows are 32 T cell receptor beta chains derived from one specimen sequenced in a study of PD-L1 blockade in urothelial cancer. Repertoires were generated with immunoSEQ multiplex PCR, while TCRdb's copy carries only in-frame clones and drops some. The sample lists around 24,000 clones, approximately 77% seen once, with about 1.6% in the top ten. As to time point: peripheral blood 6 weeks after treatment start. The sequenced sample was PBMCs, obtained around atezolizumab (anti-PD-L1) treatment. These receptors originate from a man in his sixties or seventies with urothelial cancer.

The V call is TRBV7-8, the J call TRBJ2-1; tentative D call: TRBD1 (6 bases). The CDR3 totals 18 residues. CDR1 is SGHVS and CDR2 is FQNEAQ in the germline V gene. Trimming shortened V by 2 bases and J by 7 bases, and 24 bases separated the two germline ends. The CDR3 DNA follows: TGTGCCAGCAGCTTATTGGTAGACAGGCTTAAGGGGATTAATGAGCAGTTCTTC. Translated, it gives CASSLLVDRLKGINEQFF.

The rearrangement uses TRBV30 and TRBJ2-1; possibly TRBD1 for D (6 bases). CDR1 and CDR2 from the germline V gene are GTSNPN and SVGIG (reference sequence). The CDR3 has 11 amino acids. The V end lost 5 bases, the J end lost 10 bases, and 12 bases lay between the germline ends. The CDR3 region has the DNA TGTGCCTGGGTCCGGGACATCGAGCAGTTCTTC. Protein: CAWVRDIEQFF. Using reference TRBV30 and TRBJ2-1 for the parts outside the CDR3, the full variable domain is SQTIHQWPATLVQPVGSPLSLECTVEGTSNPNLYWYRQAAGRGLQLLFYSVGIGQISSEVPQNLSASRPQDRQFILSSKKLLLSDSGFYLCAWVRDIEQFFGPGTRLTVL.

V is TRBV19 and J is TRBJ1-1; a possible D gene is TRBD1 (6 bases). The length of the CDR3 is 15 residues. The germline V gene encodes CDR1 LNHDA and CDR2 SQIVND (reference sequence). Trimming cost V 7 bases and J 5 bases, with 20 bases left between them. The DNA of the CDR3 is TGTGCCAGTATCCTCACGGGGGGCGGAAGGACTGAAGCTTTCTTT. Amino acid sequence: CASILTGGGRTEAFF.

CDR3 loop: CASSFGQQLYTGELFF. The CDR3 bases are TGTGCCAGCAGTTTTGGTCAGCAACTATACACCGGGGAGCTGTTTTTT. The V and J genes are TRBV28 and TRBJ2-2; D ambiguous. CDR1 is MDHEN and CDR2 is SYDVKM in the germline V gene. The CDR3 totals 16 residues. V dropped 3 bases and J dropped 3 bases, with 14 bases sitting between them. The whole variable domain, remainder taken from reference TRBV28 and TRBJ2-2, is DVKVTQSSRYLVKRTGEKVFLECVQDMDHENMFWYRQDPGLGLRLIYFSYDVKMKEKGDIPEGYSVSREKKERFSLILESASTNQTSMYLCASSFGQQLYTGELFFGEGSRLTVL.

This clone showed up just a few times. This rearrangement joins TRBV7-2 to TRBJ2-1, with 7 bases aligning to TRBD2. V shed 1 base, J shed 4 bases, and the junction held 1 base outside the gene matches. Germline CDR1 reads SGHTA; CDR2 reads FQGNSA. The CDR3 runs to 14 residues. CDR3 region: CASSLERDYNEQFF. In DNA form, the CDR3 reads TGTGCCAGCAGCTTAGAGCGGGATTACAATGAGCAGTTCTTC.

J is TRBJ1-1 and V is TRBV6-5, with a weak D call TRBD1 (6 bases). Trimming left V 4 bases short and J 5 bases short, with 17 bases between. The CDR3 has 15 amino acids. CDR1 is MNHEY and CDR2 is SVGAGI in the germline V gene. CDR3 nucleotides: TGTGCCAGCAGTTCCCTAAAGGGGGGGCAAACTGAAGCTTTCTTT. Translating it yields CASSSLKGGQTEAFF.

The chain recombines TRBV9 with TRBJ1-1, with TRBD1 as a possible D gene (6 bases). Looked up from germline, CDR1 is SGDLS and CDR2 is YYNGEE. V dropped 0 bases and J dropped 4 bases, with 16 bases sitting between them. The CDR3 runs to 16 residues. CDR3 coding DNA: TGTGCCAGCAGCGTAGACCCGGGACATGAAATCACTGAAGCTTTCTTT. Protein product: CASSVDPGHEITEAFF.

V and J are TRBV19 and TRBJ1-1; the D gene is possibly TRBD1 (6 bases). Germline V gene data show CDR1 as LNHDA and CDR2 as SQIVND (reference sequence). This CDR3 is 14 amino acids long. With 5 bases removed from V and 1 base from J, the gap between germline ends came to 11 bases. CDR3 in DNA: TGTGCCAGTAGTTGGTCCAGGGGGAACACTGAAGCTTTCTTT. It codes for CASSWSRGNTEAFF.

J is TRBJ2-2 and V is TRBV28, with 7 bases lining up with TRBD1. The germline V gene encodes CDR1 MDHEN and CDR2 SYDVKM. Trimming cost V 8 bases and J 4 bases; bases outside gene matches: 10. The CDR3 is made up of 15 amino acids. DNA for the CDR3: TGTGCCAGCGGCGAGACAGGGTCGGGCACCGGGGAGCTGTTTTTT. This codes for CASGETGSGTGELFF.

The CDR3 nucleotides read TGTGCCAGCAGCTTAACACGGGGTGACCCTGAAGCTTTCTTT. Amino acids: CASSLTRGDPEAFF. This sequence joins TRBV7-3 and TRBJ1-1; D unresolved. Trimming pared 0 bases from V and 6 bases from J, leaving 11 bases between. The germline gives CDR1 SGHTA, CDR2 FQGTGA. The CDR3 length is 14 residues. Using reference TRBV7-3 and TRBJ1-1 for the parts outside the CDR3, the full variable domain is GAGVSQTPSNKVTEKGKYVELRCDPISGHTALYWYRQSLGQGPEFLIYFQGTGAADDSGLPNDRFFAVRPEGSVSTLKIQRTERGDSAVYLCASSLTRGDPEAFFGQGTRLTVV.

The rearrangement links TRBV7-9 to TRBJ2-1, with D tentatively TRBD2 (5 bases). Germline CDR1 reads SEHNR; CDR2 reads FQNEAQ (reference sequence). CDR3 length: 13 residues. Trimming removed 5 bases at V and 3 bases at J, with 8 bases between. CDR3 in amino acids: CASSAGGYNEQFF. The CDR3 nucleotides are TGTGCCAGCAGCGCCGGAGGCTACAATGAGCAGTTCTTC. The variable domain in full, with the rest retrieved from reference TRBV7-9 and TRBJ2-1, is DTGVSQNPRHKITKRGQNVTFRCDPISEHNRLYWYRQTLGQGPEFLTYFQNEAQLEKSRLLSDRFSAERPKGSFSTLEIQRTEQGDSAMYLCASSAGGYNEQFFGPGTRLTVL.

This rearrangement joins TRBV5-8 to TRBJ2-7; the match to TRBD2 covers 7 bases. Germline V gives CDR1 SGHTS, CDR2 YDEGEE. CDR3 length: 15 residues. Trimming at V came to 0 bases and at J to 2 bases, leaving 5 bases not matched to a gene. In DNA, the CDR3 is TGTGCCAGCAGCTTGGGCGGGAGCCTTACCTACGAGCAGTACTTC. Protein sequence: CASSLGGSLTYEQYF. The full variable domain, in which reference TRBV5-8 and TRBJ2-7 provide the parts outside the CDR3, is EAGVTQSPTHLIKTRGQQATLRCSPISGHTSVYWYQQALGLGLQFLLWYDEGEERNRGNFPPRFSGRQFPNYSSELNVNALELEDSALYLCASSLGGSLTYEQYFGPGTRLTVT.

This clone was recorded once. In DNA, the CDR3 is TGTGCCAGCAGCTGGGGGCTAGCGGGCCGCGGGGGAGATACGCAGTATTTT. Its protein is CASSWGLAGRGGDTQYF. The chain employs TRBV27 and TRBJ2-3; 8 bases agree with TRBD2. Trimming at V came to 6 bases and at J to 5 bases, leaving 16 bases not matched to a gene. Germline V CDR1 and CDR2: MNHEY, SMNVEV (reference sequence). The CDR3 runs to 17 residues.

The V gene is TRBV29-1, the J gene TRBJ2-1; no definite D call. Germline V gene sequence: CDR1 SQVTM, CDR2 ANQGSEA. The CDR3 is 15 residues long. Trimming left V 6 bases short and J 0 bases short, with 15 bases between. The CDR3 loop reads CSVTRSVNSYNEQFF. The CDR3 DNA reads TGCAGCGTAACCCGGTCGGTAAACTCCTACAATGAGCAGTTCTTC.

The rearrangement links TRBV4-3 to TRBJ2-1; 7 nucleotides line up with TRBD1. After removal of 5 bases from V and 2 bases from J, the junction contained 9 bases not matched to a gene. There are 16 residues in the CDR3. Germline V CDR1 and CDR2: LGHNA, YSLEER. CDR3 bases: TGCGCCAGCAGCACCCGATACAGGGGCACCTACAATGAGCAGTTCTTC. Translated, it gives CASSTRYRGTYNEQFF.

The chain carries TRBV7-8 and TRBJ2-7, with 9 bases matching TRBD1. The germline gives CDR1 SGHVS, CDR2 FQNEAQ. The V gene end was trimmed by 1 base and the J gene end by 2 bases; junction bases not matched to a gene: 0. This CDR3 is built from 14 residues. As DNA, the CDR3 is TGTGCCAGCAGCTTAGGGACAGGGGCCTACGAGCAGTACTTC. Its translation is CASSLGTGAYEQYF.

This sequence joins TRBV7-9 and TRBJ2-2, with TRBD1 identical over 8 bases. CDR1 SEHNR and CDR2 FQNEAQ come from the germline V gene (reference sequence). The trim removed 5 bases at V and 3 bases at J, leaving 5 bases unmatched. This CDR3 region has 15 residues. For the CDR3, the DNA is TGTGCCAGCAGCAGGACAGGGTGGGACACCGGGGAGCTGTTTTTT. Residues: CASSRTGWDTGELFF. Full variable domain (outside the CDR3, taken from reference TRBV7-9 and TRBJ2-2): DTGVSQNPRHKITKRGQNVTFRCDPISEHNRLYWYRQTLGQGPEFLTYFQNEAQLEKSRLLSDRFSAERPKGSFSTLEIQRTEQGDSAMYLCASSRTGWDTGELFFGEGSRLTVL.

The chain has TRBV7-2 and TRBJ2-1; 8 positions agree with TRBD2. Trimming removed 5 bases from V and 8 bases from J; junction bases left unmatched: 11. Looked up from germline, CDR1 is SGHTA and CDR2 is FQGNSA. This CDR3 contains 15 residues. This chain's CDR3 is CASSIGLASRDEQFF. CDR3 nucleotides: TGTGCCAGCAGCATCGGACTAGCCAGTCGCGATGAGCAGTTCTTC.

CDR3 loop: CASSFAGARQETQYF. CDR3 nucleotides: TGTGCCAGCAGCTTCGCGGGAGCGAGGCAAGAGACCCAGTACTTC. The rearrangement joins TRBV27 to TRBJ2-5, with TRBD2 matching 7 bases. CDR1 MNHEY and CDR2 SMNVEV come from the germline V gene (reference sequence). V lost 6 bases, J lost 2 bases, and 9 bases stayed unmatched. There are 15 residues in the CDR3.

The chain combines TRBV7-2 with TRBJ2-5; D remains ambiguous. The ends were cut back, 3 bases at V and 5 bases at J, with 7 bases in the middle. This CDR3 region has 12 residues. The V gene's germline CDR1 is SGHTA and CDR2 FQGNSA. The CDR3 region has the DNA TGTGCCAGCAGCTTGGAGACGGAGACCCAGTACTTC. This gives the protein CASSLETETQYF.

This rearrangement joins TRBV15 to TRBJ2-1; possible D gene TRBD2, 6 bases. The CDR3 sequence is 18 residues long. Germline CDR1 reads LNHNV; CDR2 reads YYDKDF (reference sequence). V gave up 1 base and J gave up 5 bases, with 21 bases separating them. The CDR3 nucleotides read TGTGCCACCAGCAGAGCTTTCGGAGGGAGTGCCCGAAACAATGAGCAGTTCTTC. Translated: CATSRAFGGSARNNEQFF.

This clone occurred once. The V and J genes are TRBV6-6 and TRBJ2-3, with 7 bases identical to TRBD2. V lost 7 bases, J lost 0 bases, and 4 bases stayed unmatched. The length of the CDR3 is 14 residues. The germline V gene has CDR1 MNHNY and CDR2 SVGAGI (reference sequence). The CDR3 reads CASIPSGSTDTQYF. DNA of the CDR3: TGTGCCAGCATACCTAGCGGTAGCACAGATACGCAGTATTTT.

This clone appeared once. The CDR3, as DNA: TGTGCCAGCTCGGGACTAGCGGGAGGGCCCGCCTACGAGCAGTACTTC. This gives the protein CASSGLAGGPAYEQYF. The rearrangement joins TRBV18 to TRBJ2-7, with 16 bases lining up with TRBD2. There are 16 residues in the CDR3. Trimming removed 6 bases from V and 2 bases from J; junction bases left unmatched: 4. Per germline, CDR1 KGHSH and CDR2 LQKENI.

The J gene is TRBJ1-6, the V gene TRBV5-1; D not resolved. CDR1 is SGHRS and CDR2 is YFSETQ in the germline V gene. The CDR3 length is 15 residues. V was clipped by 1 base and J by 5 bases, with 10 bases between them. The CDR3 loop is CASSLSQANNSPLHF. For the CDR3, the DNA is TGCGCCAGCAGCTTGAGCCAGGCCAATAATTCACCCCTCCACTTT.

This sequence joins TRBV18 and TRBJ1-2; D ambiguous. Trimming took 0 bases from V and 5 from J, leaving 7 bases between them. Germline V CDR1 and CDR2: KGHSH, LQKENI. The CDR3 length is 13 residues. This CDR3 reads CASSPPSGYGYTF. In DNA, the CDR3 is TGTGCCAGCTCACCACCGTCGGGGTATGGCTACACCTTC.

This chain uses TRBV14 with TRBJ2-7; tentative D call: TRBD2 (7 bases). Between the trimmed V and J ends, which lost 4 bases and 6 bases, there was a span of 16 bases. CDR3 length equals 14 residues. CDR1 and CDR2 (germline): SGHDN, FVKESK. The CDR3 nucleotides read TGTGCCAGCAGCCCGGGGGCGGGAGTCGCCGAGCAGTACTTC. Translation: CASSPGAGVAEQYF. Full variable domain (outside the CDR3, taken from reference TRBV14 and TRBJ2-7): EAGVTQFPSHSVIEKGQTVTLRCDPISGHDNLYWYRRVMGKEIKFLLHFVKESKQDESGMPNNRFLAERTGGTYSTLKVQPAELEDSGVYFCASSPGAGVAEQYFGPGTRLTVT.

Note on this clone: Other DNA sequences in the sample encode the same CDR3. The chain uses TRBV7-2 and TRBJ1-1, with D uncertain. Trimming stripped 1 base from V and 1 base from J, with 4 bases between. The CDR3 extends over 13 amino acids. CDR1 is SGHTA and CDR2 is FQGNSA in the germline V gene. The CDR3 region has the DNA TGTGCCAGCAGCTTAGGGAGGAACACTGAAGCTTTCTTT. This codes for CASSLGRNTEAFF.

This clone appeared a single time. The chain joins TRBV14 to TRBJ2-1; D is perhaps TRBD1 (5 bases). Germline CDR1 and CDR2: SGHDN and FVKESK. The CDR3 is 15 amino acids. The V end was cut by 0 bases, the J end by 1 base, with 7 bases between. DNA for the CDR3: TGTGCCAGCAGCCAAGAAAAGGGGTCCTACAATGAGCAGTTCTTC. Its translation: CASSQEKGSYNEQFF.

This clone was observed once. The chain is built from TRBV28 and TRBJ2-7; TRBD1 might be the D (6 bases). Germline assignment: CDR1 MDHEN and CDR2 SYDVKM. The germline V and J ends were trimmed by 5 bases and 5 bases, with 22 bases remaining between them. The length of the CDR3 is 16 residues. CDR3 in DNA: TGTGCCAGCAGTCTGCTGAGAGGACAGACATATGACGAGCAGTACTTC. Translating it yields CASSLLRGQTYDEQYF.

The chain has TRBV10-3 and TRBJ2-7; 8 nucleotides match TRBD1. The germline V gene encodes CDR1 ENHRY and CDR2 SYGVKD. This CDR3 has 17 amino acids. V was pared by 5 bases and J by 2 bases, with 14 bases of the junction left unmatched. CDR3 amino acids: CAISPGGLGTGPYEQYF. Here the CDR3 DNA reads TGTGCCATCAGTCCCGGAGGCCTCGGGACAGGACCCTACGAGCAGTACTTC.

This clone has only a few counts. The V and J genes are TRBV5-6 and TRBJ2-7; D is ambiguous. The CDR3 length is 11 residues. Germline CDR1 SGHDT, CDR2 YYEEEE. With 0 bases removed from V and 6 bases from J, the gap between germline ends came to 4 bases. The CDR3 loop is CASSLAGEQYF. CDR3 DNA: TGTGCCAGCAGCTTGGCGGGCGAGCAGTACTTC.

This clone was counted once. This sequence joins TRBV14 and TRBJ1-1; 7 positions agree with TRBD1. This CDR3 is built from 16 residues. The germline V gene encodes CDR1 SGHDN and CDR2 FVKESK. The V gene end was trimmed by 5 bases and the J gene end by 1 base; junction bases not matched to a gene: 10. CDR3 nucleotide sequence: TGTGCCAGCAGCTTACTACCCTCAGGGGGGAACACTGAAGCTTTCTTT. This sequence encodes CASSLLPSGGNTEAFF.